These T cell receptor beta chains were read from a single sample in a study of blood T cell repertoires in COVID-19. Measured with immunoSEQ multiplex PCR; TCRdb has only the in-frame clones, and not every one. This sample carries 68,000 or so clones, roughly 89% of them seen once, and the ten largest clones take roughly 8.7%. Input material: peripheral blood. The receptors derive from a man aged 25 to 40 with acute or convalescent COVID-19. Each CDR3 is given without its conserved first and last residue. Each record gives: V gene, CDR3 length, J gene, CDR3 protein.

>TRBV18|11|TRBJ1-2
ASSLDRAYGYT
>TRBV6-6|11|TRBJ2-5
ASSYAGIETQY
>TRBV6-2/TRBV6-3|18|TRBJ2-1
ASSSKYNLFLASSYNEQF
>TRBV24-1|12|TRBJ1-5
ATSDSRVGQPQH
>TRBV5-1|12|TRBJ1-2
ASSLGTGVYGYT
>TRBV2|13|TRBJ1-1
ASSGGTGMNTEAF
>TRBV10-3|12|TRBJ2-1
AISGPGSYNEQF
>TRBV19|11|TRBJ2-6
ASLRSGANVLT
>TRBV7-3|13|TRBJ2-2
ASSPPGTRAGELF
>TRBV28|8|TRBJ1-4
ASSDEKLF
>TRBV5-1|15|TRBJ2-3
ASSLLGGTSGTDTQY
>TRBV27|12|TRBJ1-2
ASFRTGRDYGYT
>TRBV11-2|12|TRBJ2-7
ASSLGSGGYEQY
>TRBV24-1|10|TRBJ2-5
ATGAPQETQY
>TRBV27|12|TRBJ2-7
ASSGLAGRYEQY
>TRBV4-1|12|TRBJ2-7
ASSQYSGISEQY
>TRBV10-1|14|TRBJ1-3
ARLQGGFHSGNTIY
>TRBV7-8|14|TRBJ2-3
ASSLGTLLETDTQY
>TRBV29-1|10|TRBJ2-5
SVGNRARTQY
>TRBV6-5|13|TRBJ1-1
ASSYGRGVNTEAF
>TRBV29-1|11|TRBJ2-5
SIVTGWSETQY
>TRBV28|13|TRBJ2-7
ASSSMTSGSYEQY
>TRBV21-1|15|TRBJ2-4
ASRGGQGILAKNIQY
>TRBV27|11|TRBJ2-7
ASSLSQGYEQY
>TRBV5-1|12|TRBJ1-3
ASSLTVSGNTIY
>TRBV30|9|TRBJ2-7
AWSPPGEQY
>TRBV5-1|15|TRBJ2-2
ASSLVIGLAGTGELF
>TRBV24-1|14|TRBJ1-4
ATSDASGTANEKLF
>TRBV20-1|11|TRBJ1-1
SASGEGWGVAF
>TRBV3-1/TRBV3-2|10|TRBJ2-1
ASEGTGDEQF
>TRBV7-3|15|TRBJ2-6
ASSSGHSSSGANVLT
>TRBV6-6|11|TRBJ2-1
ATRTSGYNEQF
>TRBV28|13|TRBJ2-7
ASSTTGLAGYEQY
>TRBV7-9|12|TRBJ2-7
ASSLVTGLDEQY
>TRBV29-1|13|TRBJ2-3
SVGLTGTGPDTQY
>TRBV7-7|14|TRBJ2-5
ASSLGAGGLQETQY
>TRBV29-1|11|TRBJ1-2
SAPGQGMDGYT
>TRBV28|13|TRBJ1-4
ASSPPGSRGLELF
>TRBV6-5|13|TRBJ2-2
ASSYASGPTGELF
>TRBV15|12|TRBJ2-2
ATSSGSGTGELF
>TRBV20-1|9|TRBJ2-7
SAPGLYEQY
>TRBV6-5|13|TRBJ2-1
ASSNGRGSYNEQF
>TRBV7-2|13|TRBJ1-1
ASSFYRVENTEAF
>TRBV5-6|13|TRBJ2-2
ASSWRAGRPGELF
>TRBV25-1|12|TRBJ2-1
ASSEAGSYNEQF
>TRBV30|12|TRBJ1-1
AWGKGGRNTEAF
>TRBV9|12|TRBJ2-1
ASSYQRGGDEQF
>TRBV19|9|TRBJ2-7
ASSNMWEQY
>TRBV7-9|13|TRBJ2-5
ASSFSSGNGETQY
>TRBV5-6|13|TRBJ2-2
ASSLIGRNTGELF
>TRBV11-2|9|TRBJ1-4
ASSAYEKLF
>TRBV10-2|11|TRBJ1-1
ATNRAVNTEAF
>TRBV11-2|13|TRBJ2-1
ASSLGVGGGNEQF
>TRBV4-3|12|TRBJ1-5
ASSQTSKNQPQH
>TRBV11-2|13|TRBJ1-1
ASSQGGRENTEAF